This TCR beta chain originates from a study of CD8 T cells in Susac syndrome. Roughly 0.45 to 1 ug RNA was reverse transcribed with random hexamers. Each CDR3 protein is one row after TCRdb ran MiXCR on the immunoSEQ multiplex PCR reads. The sample yields 100,000 to 150,000 distinct CDR3 sequences, roughly 93% seen once. Stable or active relapsing-remitting multiple sclerosis, untreated and meeting revised McDonald criteria, defined the controls. This CDR3 is 14 amino acids long. V lost 8 bases to trimming and J lost 4 bases; unmatched junction nucleotides: 12. The germline CDR1 and CDR2 sequences are DFQATT and SNEGSKA (reference sequence).

The V and J genes are TRBV20-1 and TRBJ2-3; 7 nucleotides agree with TRBD1. The sequenced sample was CD8+ T cells from PBMCs. The receptor was derived from a human donor with multiple sclerosis. The CDR3 spells CSTYIRQGPDTQYF. Here the CDR3 DNA reads TGCAGTACGTACATTCGACAGGGCCCAGATACGCAGTATTTT.